This T cell receptor beta chain came from a study of blood T cell repertoires in COVID-19. Produced via immunoSEQ multiplex PCR; TCRdb's table is partial and in-frame only. The data show hundreds of thousands of clones, 70% to 90% seen once. CDR1 and CDR2 (germline): MNHNY, SVGAGI (reference sequence). Trimming cost V 4 bases and J 5 bases, with 20 bases left between them. The CDR3 loop spans 16 amino acids. The specimen sequenced was peripheral blood. This TCR came from a man aged 35 to 55 with acute or convalescent COVID-19. The chain recombines TRBV6-6 with TRBJ1-2; D is ambiguous. DNA for the CDR3: TGTGCCAGCAGTTCCTCAGGACCGGAGGATGGGTATGGCTACACCTTC. It encodes CASSSSGPEDGYGYTF.